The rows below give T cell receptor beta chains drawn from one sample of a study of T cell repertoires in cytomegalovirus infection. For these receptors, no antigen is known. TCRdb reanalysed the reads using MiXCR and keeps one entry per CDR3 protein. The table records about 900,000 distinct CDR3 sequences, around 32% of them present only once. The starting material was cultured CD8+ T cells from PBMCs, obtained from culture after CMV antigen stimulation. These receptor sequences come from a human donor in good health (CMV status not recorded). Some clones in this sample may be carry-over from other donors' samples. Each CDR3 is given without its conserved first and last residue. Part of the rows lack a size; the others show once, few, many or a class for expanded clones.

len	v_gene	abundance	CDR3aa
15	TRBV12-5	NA	ASGFVLGDTGYAEAF
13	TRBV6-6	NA	ASSYPKGQAQPQH
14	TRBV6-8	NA	ASSYIKVSGDYEQY
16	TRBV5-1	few	ASSLVVVSGLGDTEAF
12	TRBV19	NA	ASSIGPGGYEQY
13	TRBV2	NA	ASSESAGHYNEQF
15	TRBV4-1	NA	ASSQEWRGGLGDTQY
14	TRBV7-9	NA	ASSHPSGELRDTQY
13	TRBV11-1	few	ASSFQDVRPPEAF
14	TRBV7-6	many	ASSLVVFSGANVLT
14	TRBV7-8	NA	ASRLTRDTNTGELF
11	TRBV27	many	ASSPRLVWGYT
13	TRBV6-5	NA	ASSYKVISYNEQF
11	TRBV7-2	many	ASSVGTAHGYT
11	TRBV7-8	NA	ASSSYLSYGYT
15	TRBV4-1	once	ASSQDFLGVYTGELF
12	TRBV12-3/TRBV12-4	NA	ASLFAGGTGELF
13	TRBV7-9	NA	ASSINRASQETQY
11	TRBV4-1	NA	ASTVWGTAEAF
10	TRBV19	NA	ASSIAGNEQF
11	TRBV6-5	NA	ASSSQPNYGYT
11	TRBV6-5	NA	ASSQRGGHEQF
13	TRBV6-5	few	ASSYSIYGEYEQY
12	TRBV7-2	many	ASAFGGFNTEAF
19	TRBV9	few	ASSVSRRATAGTTSTDTQY
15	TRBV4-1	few	ASSQGTGGTGANVLT
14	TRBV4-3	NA	ASSHISGPMNTEAF
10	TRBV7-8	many	ASTAGDTEAF
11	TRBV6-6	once	VSNQGNNQPQH
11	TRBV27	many	ASSFGTGQPQH
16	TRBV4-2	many	ASSQDTRTVGSTDTQY
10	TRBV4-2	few	ASSQDDSIAF
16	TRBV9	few	ASSVAYRDRVGAGELF
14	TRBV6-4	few	ASRLSPRSSYNEQF
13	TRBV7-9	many	ASSFGGELGYGYT
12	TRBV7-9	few	ASSPRTGWFEQY
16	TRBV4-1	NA	ASSQDRETGGYYNEQF
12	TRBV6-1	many	ASSPFDRDEKLF
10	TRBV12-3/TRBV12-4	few	ASSSRPGELF
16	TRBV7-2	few	ASSLRGRAALPAYEQY
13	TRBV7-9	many	ASSLPRDIRNTIY
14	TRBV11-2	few	ASSFYLGLGDTEAF
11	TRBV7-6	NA	ANTGDHTDTQY
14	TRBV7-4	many	ASSGPRREKNEKLF
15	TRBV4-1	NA	ASSPGPVTGAYNEQF
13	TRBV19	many	ASSIDLGQWQPQH
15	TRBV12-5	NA	ASGLVRGGARTGELF
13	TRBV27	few	ASSYGQDSISGYT
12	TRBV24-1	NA	ATSAVDGNNEQF
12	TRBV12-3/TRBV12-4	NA	ASIRQGSYNEQF
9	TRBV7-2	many	ASSERETQY
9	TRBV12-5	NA	ASGTGNEQF
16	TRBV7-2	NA	ASSPHGGTTSRANVLT